This T cell receptor beta chain was recorded in a study of identical twins. TCRdb analysed the 5' RACE reads with MiXCR anew, one entry per CDR3 protein. Seen here are around 650,000 distinct CDR3 sequences, roughly 6.6% observed once, and the top ten hold roughly 1.5%. Trimming removed 5 bases at V and 0 bases at J, with 10 bases between. The CDR3 runs to 14 residues. Each donor was a healthy Caucasian. Study-level findings and limits: With abundant cord blood beta clonotypes, insertions were fewer; memory repertoires showed no such pattern. Rather than following the same donors, the conclusions depended on cross-sectional statistical analysis.

To note about this clonotype: Its antigen is not known.

The sample was also linked to a second study, of yellow fever vaccine responses in identical twins.

Sequencing input: PBMCs. The genes are TRBV12-3 or TRBV12-4 and TRBJ1-1; D remains unclear. The clonotype originates from a young woman in good health. CDR3 residues: CASSPQRMNTEAFF. CDR3 nucleotide sequence: TGTGCCAGCAGTCCACAGCGCATGAACACTGAAGCTTTCTTT.